The 30 T cell receptor beta chains given below trace back to one sample, sequenced in a study of blood T cells in healthy people across ages. Through a sample-barcoded 5' primer and a J-beta primer mix, a second PCR was run for roughly 6 to 11 cycles. One entry per CDR3 protein results from TCRdb running MiXCR on the 5' RACE reads. The table lists around 800,000 distinct CDR3 sequences, roughly 24% of them singletons. The data were also submitted as part of a second study, on T cells of mothers and their children.

The sample taken for sequencing was blood. The source of these receptors is a boy between 10 and 17 years old in good health.

The chain recombines TRBV9 with TRBJ2-3; the D gene could be TRBD1 or TRBD2 (5 bases each). V dropped 3 bases and J dropped 1 base, with 12 bases sitting between them. Germline values: CDR1 SGDLS, CDR2 YYNGEE. This CDR3 has 15 amino acids. In DNA form, the CDR3 reads TGTGCCAGCAGCGCTACGGGGCTTCGCACAGATACGCAGTATTTT. Translated, it gives CASSATGLRTDTQYF.

Points on this clonotype: One end of the junction does not line up with germline, which may come from a read error. The chain combines TRBV5-1 with TRBJ2-5; D is possibly TRBD2 (6 bases). Per germline, CDR1 SGHRS and CDR2 YFSETQ. The CDR3 sequence is 14 residues long. CDR3 nucleotides: TGCGCCAACAGCGGCGTGGGGGGAGGAGAGACCCAGTACTTC. Protein sequence: CANSGVGGGETQYF. The complete variable domain, with remaining parts taken from reference TRBV5-1 and TRBJ2-5, reads KAGVTQTPRYLIKTRGQQVTLSCSPISGHRSVSWYQQTPGQGLQFLFEYFSETQRNKGNFPGRFSGRQFSNSRSEMNVSTLELGDSALYLCANSGVGGGETQYFGPGTRLLVL.

The chain links TRBV7-2 to TRBJ1-6; a weak D match, TRBD1 (6 bases). The V gene lost 3 bases and the J gene lost 7 bases, with 13 bases spanning the gap. This CDR3 is built from 15 residues. Germline-derived CDR1 and CDR2 are SGHTA and FQGNSA. The DNA for the CDR3 is TGTGCCAGCAGCTTGCAGGGGCGCCGGAATTCACCCCTCCACTTT. Translation: CASSLQGRRNSPLHF.

V is TRBV30 and J is TRBJ1-2; D might be TRBD1 (5 bases). This CDR3 region has 12 residues. Germline CDR1 and CDR2: GTSNPN and SVGIG (reference sequence). Trimming took off 2 bases at V and 8 bases at J, with 12 bases between the two ends. The CDR3 is CAWSPRWGGYTF. CDR3 nucleotides: TGTGCCTGGAGTCCCAGGTGGGGGGGCTACACCTTC. Full variable domain (remainder filled in from reference TRBV30 and TRBJ1-2): SQTIHQWPATLVQPVGSPLSLECTVEGTSNPNLYWYRQAAGRGLQLLFYSVGIGQISSEVPQNLSASRPQDRQFILSSKKLLLSDSGFYLCAWSPRWGGYTFGSGTRLTVV.

The chain joins TRBV7-3 to TRBJ2-5, with 9 bases fitting TRBD2. The DNA end is more similar to TRBJ2-7, so the J call may be wrong. Germline V gives CDR1 SGHTA, CDR2 FQGTGA. The CDR3 runs to 18 residues. The CDR3, as DNA: TGTGCCAGCAGCTTAACCCTCAGGGTAGTAGCGGGGGTCTACGAGCAGTACTTC. Protein product: CASSLTLRVVAGVYEQYF.

J is TRBJ1-1 and V is TRBV6-5; D is uncertain. This CDR3 comprises 15 residues. With 9 bases removed from V and 1 base from J, the gap between germline ends came to 18 bases. Germline-derived CDR1 and CDR2 are MNHEY and SVGAGI. The CDR3 DNA follows: TGTGCCAGTTGGACCGCCACTTTGACGAACACTGAAGCTTTCTTT. Translation: CASWTATLTNTEAFF.

The V gene is TRBV5-5, the J gene TRBJ1-4, with TRBD1 matching 9 bases. V shed 0 bases and J 8 bases; nucleotides not matched to a gene: 5. This CDR3 has 15 amino acids. CDR1 SGHKS and CDR2 YYEKEE come from the germline V gene (reference sequence). CDR3 region: CASSLGDREVEKLFF. The DNA for the CDR3 is TGTGCCAGCAGCTTGGGGGACAGGGAGGTCGAAAAACTGTTTTTT. The full variable domain, its missing parts supplied by reference TRBV5-5 and TRBJ1-4, is DAGVTQSPTHLIKTRGQQVTLRCSPISGHKSVSWYQQVLGQGPQFIFQYYEKEERGRGNFPDRFSARQFPNYSSELNVNALLLGDSALYLCASSLGDREVEKLFFGSGTQLSVL.

This clonotype has just a few counts. The rearrangement uses TRBV5-1 and TRBJ2-2; TRBD1 might be the D (6 bases). CDR3 length: 15 amino acids. Trimming shortened V by 0 bases and J by 2 bases, and 8 bases separated the two germline ends. Germline CDR1 SGHRS, CDR2 YFSETQ. CDR3 nucleotides: TGCGCCAGCAGCTTGGTAGGGGGTAACACCGGGGAGCTGTTTTTT. Amino acids: CASSLVGGNTGELFF.

This clonotype was observed a handful of times. V and J are TRBV12-3 or TRBV12-4 and TRBJ2-5; 7 bases are shared with TRBD1. There are 14 residues in the CDR3. The trim removed 3 bases at V and 2 bases at J, leaving 3 bases unmatched. The CDR3 reads CASSFTGDQETQYF. CDR3 in DNA: TGTGCCAGCAGTTTCACAGGGGATCAAGAGACCCAGTACTTC.

This clonotype showed up just once. The gene calls are TRBV10-2 and TRBJ2-3, with 12 bases matching TRBD2. The CDR3 runs 17 residues. V lost 0 bases and J lost 1; bases outside the gene matches: 2. Germline loops: CDR1 WSHSY, CDR2 SAAADI. The chain's CDR3 is CASSESRTSGGTDTQYF. The CDR3 DNA sequence: TGCGCCAGCAGTGAGTCCCGGACTAGCGGGGGCACAGATACGCAGTATTTT.

This chain uses TRBV2 with TRBJ1-2; no reliable D call. The CDR3 loop spans 10 amino acids. V was cut by 2 bases and J by 6 bases, with 1 base left in between. The germline V gene has CDR1 SNHLY and CDR2 FYNNEI. DNA of the CDR3: TGTGCCAGCAGTGAAAATGGCTACACCTTC. Translating it yields CASSENGYTF.

This clonotype was recorded at least ten times. V gene TRBV12-3 or TRBV12-4 combines with J gene TRBJ2-1; unclear D gene. CDR3 length equals 11 residues. V lost 6 bases to trimming and J lost 6 bases, with 6 bases between them. The CDR3: CASSRSNEQFF. For the CDR3, the DNA is TGTGCCAGCAGCCGGAGCAATGAGCAGTTCTTC.

This clonotype occurred a few times. V and J are TRBV14 and TRBJ1-2, with TRBD1 matching over 8 bases. Germline CDR1 SGHDN, CDR2 FVKESK. The CDR3 is made up of 14 amino acids. The J segment lost 7 bases and the V segment lost 4 bases, leaving 8 bases of the junction unmatched. The CDR3 sequence: CASSRLGQALGYTF. Here the CDR3 DNA reads TGTGCCAGCAGCCGGCTGGGACAGGCCCTTGGCTACACCTTC.

The chain recombines TRBV5-1 with TRBJ1-2; no clear D gene. Germline loops: CDR1 SGHRS, CDR2 YFSETQ. V shed 0 bases and J shed 2 bases, with 11 bases lying between them. This CDR3 region has 15 residues. CDR3 protein: CASSLGTSQNYGYTF. The DNA of the CDR3 is TGCGCCAGCAGCTTGGGAACCAGCCAGAACTATGGCTACACCTTC.

This clonotype was counted a few times. Here the CDR3 omits its conserved ending phenylalanine or tryptophan, so a read error is the likely source. J is TRBJ2-7 and V is TRBV20-1; D perhaps matches TRBD1 (5 bases). V was clipped by 6 bases and J by 7 bases, with 13 bases between them. This CDR3 comprises 11 residues. The germline V gene has CDR1 DFQATT and CDR2 SNEGSKA (reference sequence). The CDR3 DNA reads TGCAGTGCCGAAAGCCACAGGGAGCAGTACCTC. This encodes CSAESHREQYL.

Only one count was recorded for this clonotype. V is TRBV28 and J is TRBJ2-3, with D possibly TRBD1 on 6 matching bases. Per germline, CDR1 MDHEN and CDR2 SYDVKM. Deletions cut 5 bases from V and 3 bases from J, with 15 bases between. This CDR3 contains 15 residues. This CDR3 is CASSPQGLETDTQYF. CDR3 sequence (DNA): TGTGCCAGCAGTCCCCAGGGGTTGGAGACAGATACGCAGTATTTT.

This clonotype has more than one count but fewer than ten. The genes are TRBV29-1 and TRBJ1-2, with TRBD1 as a possible D gene (6 bases). V lost 7 bases and J lost 2, with 14 bases in between. Germline assignment: CDR1 SQVTM and CDR2 ANQGSEA. The length of the CDR3 is 13 residues. The DNA of the CDR3 is TGCAGCGCCTGGCTAACAGGGAACTATGGCTACACCTTC. Protein product: CSAWLTGNYGYTF.

Only a few counts were recorded for this clonotype. The chain employs TRBV27 and TRBJ1-2, with a tentative D call TRBD1 (5 bases). Germline values: CDR1 MNHEY, CDR2 SMNVEV (reference sequence). V was shortened by 5 bases and J by 5 bases, with 15 bases between the two germline ends. CDR3 length equals 14 residues. CDR3 sequence: CASSRGVREYGYTF. The CDR3 bases are TGTGCCAGCAGTCGAGGGGTCAGGGAGTATGGCTACACCTTC.

CDR3 DNA sequence: TGTGCCAGCAGCAAACAGGGGTCTGGAAACACCATATATTTT. Translated: CASSKQGSGNTIYF. The rearrangement links TRBV25-1 to TRBJ1-3, with 7 bases matching TRBD1. Germline lookup yields CDR1 MGHDK and CDR2 SYGVNS. The CDR3 has 14 amino acids. V gave up 6 bases and J gave up 1 base; unmatched junction bases: 3.

The chain has TRBV4-2 and TRBJ2-3; 7 nucleotides agree with TRBD1. Germline loops: CDR1 LGHNA, CDR2 YNFKEQ. With V trimmed by 0 bases and J by 2 bases, 8 bases remained unmatched. The CDR3 is 17 residues long. CDR3 amino acids: CASSQDKGAGNTDTQYF. CDR3 nucleotides: TGTGCCAGCAGCCAAGATAAGGGGGCTGGGAACACAGATACGCAGTATTTT.

This clonotype was seen a few times. The chain uses TRBV20-1 and TRBJ2-1; 9 bases agree with TRBD2. Germline CDR1 is DFQATT and CDR2 is SNEGSKA (reference sequence). The CDR3 runs to 18 residues. J was trimmed by 0 bases and V by 0 bases; bases with no gene match: 9. The CDR3 DNA reads as TGCAGTGCTAGAGATACAGCGGGGGGTCAAAGCTCCTACAATGAGCAGTTCTTC. This gives the protein CSARDTAGGQSSYNEQFF.

This clonotype was seen a few times. The gene calls are TRBV2 and TRBJ2-2; no definite D call. Trimming cost V 8 bases and J 7 bases, with 14 bases left between them. There are 13 residues in the CDR3. The germline V gene has CDR1 SNHLY and CDR2 FYNNEI. As DNA, the CDR3 is TGTGCCAGCGGTAGTAATTACGGCGGGGAGCTGTTTTTT. Encoded protein: CASGSNYGGELFF.

In this sample, this clonotype turned up a few times. This CDR3 is CASSLAGTLAYEQYF. CDR3 DNA sequence: TGCGCCAGCAGCTTGGCCGGGACATTAGCCTACGAGCAGTACTTC. V is TRBV5-1 and J is TRBJ2-7; a possible D gene is TRBD1 (6 bases). CDR1 and CDR2 from the germline V gene are SGHRS and YFSETQ. The germline V and J ends were trimmed by 0 bases and 2 bases, with 12 bases remaining between them. The CDR3 spans 15 residues.

The sample holds a few counts of this clonotype. The V gene is TRBV2, the J gene TRBJ1-2; 12 bases match TRBD1. Per the germline V gene, CDR1 is SNHLY and CDR2 is FYNNEI. The CDR3 is 16 amino acids. Trimming at V came to 7 bases and at J to 8 bases, leaving 14 bases not matched to a gene. The CDR3 DNA reads as TGTGCCAGCATTTCCACTTCCGGGACAGGGGGCGCGGGCTACACCTTC. It specifies CASISTSGTGGAGYTF.

This clonotype was seen a few times. The chain carries TRBV9 and TRBJ2-5; 9 bases are a match to TRBD2. Germline loops: CDR1 SGDLS, CDR2 YYNGEE. V shed 2 bases and J 4 bases; nucleotides not matched to a gene: 6. The length of the CDR3 is 15 residues. The CDR3 coding sequence is TGTGCCAGCAGCGTTGATAGCGGGAGAGGAGAGACCCAGTACTTC. Translating gives CASSVDSGRGETQYF. The variable domain in full, completed from reference TRBV9 and TRBJ2-5, reads DSGVTQTPKHLITATGQRVTLRCSPRSGDLSVYWYQQSLDQGLQFLIQYYNGEERAKGNILERFSAQQFPDLHSELNLSSLELGDSALYFCASSVDSGRGETQYFGPGTRLLVL.

There are a few counts of this clonotype. This rearrangement joins TRBV3-1 to TRBJ2-1, with D possibly matching TRBD2 (5 bases). The DNA matches TRBJ2-7 better at its end, which makes the J call doubtful. The CDR3 extends over 17 amino acids. Looked up from germline, CDR1 is LGHDT and CDR2 is YNNKEL (reference sequence). CDR3 DNA: TGTGCCAGCAGCCAAGATCATCCGGGAAAGATCTCCTACGAGCAGTACTTC. Protein: CASSQDHPGKISYEQYF.

The rearrangement links TRBV12-3 or TRBV12-4 to TRBJ2-3; maybe TRBD2 (5 bases). CDR3 size: 13 residues. Trimming removed 7 bases from V and 3 bases from J, with 11 bases in between. CDR3 loop: CASNPSGTDTQYF. CDR3 nucleotides: TGTGCCAGCAATCCGTCGGGAACAGATACGCAGTATTTT.

Regarding this clonotype: It may be a read error: a sequence one base away is much more abundant. V usage is TRBV12-5 and J usage is TRBJ2-7, with D maybe TRBD1 (6 bases). This CDR3 has 16 residues. Germline V CDR1 and CDR2: LGHNT, FRNRAP. Trimming removed 1 base at V and 7 bases at J, with 20 bases between. CDR3 DNA sequence: TGTGCTAGTGGTTTGGCACAATCGGGACACGCTTTGGAGCAGTACTTC. Protein: CASGLAQSGHALEQYF.

The rearrangement uses TRBV25-1 and TRBJ1-2; 10 bases are shared with TRBD1. This CDR3 is built from 14 residues. Losses at the gene ends were 7 bases for V and 3 bases for J; bases not matched to a gene: 5. The germline V gene encodes CDR1 MGHDK and CDR2 SYGVNS. CDR3 coding DNA: TGTGCCAGCACCCAGGGGACAGGGGACTATGGCTACACCTTC. This codes for CASTQGTGDYGYTF.

With regard to this clonotype: An end of the junction does not agree with germline; a read error may underlie this. This chain uses TRBV24-1 with TRBJ2-2; possibly TRBD1 for D (5 bases). The V gene's germline CDR1 is KGHDR and CDR2 SFDVKD. The CDR3 is 13 amino acids. In DNA, the CDR3 is TGTGCCACCAGTCCAGGGAACTCCGGGGAGCTGTTTTTT. Its translation is CATSPGNSGELFF.